The 8 T cell receptor gamma chains given below trace back to one sample, sequenced in a study of gamma-delta chains in newborns, infants, children. TCRdb processed the reads again with the CATT caller. In the table there are around 500 gamma-chain clones, roughly 50% of which are singletons. The sequenced sample was blood. The receptors stem from a child who was a newborn, infant or young child, either healthy, febrile or measles-vaccinated (not recorded which).

This clone has only one observation. The rearrangement joins TRGV4 to TRGJ1 or TRGJ2. TCRdb offers no J gene call, so here the DNA was matched to germline to obtain one. The CDR3 spans 11 residues. The germline V gene has CDR1 EGSTGY and CDR2 YDSYTSSV. V shed 2 bases and J 8 bases; nucleotides not matched to a gene: 3. The CDR3 DNA reads as TGTGCCACCTGGGATGAGGATAAGAAACTCTTT. Protein sequence: CATWDEDKKLF.

With respect to this clone: This may be a read error, as it is one base from a much larger clone. J is TRGJ1 or TRGJ2 and V is TRGV4. The J gene is not listed in TCRdb, so it was assigned here from a DNA match to germline. This CDR3 comprises 13 residues. The V segment lost 4 bases and the J segment 5 bases; nucleotides outside the gene matches: 8. Looked up from germline, CDR1 is EGSTGY and CDR2 is YDSYTSSV. CDR3 coding DNA: TGTGCCACCTGGGAGGGGTGGGATTATAAGAAACTCTTT. It specifies CATWEGWDYKKLF.

This clone was seen only a few times. A far larger clone is only one base removed, so a read error is likely. The J gene is TRGJP, the V gene TRGV9. The J gene, missing from TCRdb, was assigned here through DNA to germline matching. This CDR3 contains 16 residues. The germline V gene has CDR1 GITISATS and CDR2 ISYDGTV (reference sequence). The CDR3 spells CALWEPKELGKKIKVF. In DNA, the CDR3 is TGTGCCCTGTGGGAGCCTAAAGAGTTGGGCAAAAAAATCAAGGTATTT.

This rearrangement joins TRGV5 to TRGJ1 or TRGJ2. The J gene is not listed in TCRdb, so it was assigned here from a DNA match to germline. Germline CDR1 is VINAFY and CDR2 is YDVSNSKD. There are 13 residues in the CDR3. Trimming removed 0 bases from V and 6 bases from J; junction bases left unmatched: 5. CDR3 nucleotides: TGTGCCACCTGGGACAGGCTTTTTTATAAGAAACTCTTT. Translating it yields CATWDRLFYKKLF.

The V gene is TRGV4, the J gene TRGJ1 or TRGJ2. Assignment of the J gene here rests on matching the DNA to germline, because TCRdb gives none. Per the germline V gene, CDR1 is EGSTGY and CDR2 is YDSYTSSV. This CDR3 contains 15 residues. The V and J ends lost 0 bases and 7 bases, in that order; junction bases with no gene match: 12. The CDR3 spells CATWDGPGPGYKKLF. CDR3 bases: TGTGCCACCTGGGATGGGCCCGGACCCGGCTATAAGAAACTCTTT.

On this clone: Other DNA sequences of this sample code for an identical CDR3. No call exists for the J gene, whereas the V gene is TRGV9. CDR3 length: 17 amino acids. Germline CDR1 GITISATS, CDR2 ISYDGTV (reference sequence). The CDR3 region has the DNA TGTGCCTTGTGGGAGGTGCTTGGAGAGGTGGGCAAAAAAATAAAGGTATTT. Translated: CALWEVLGEVGKKIKVF.

There are a few counts of this clone. One end of the junction fails to match germline, which may point to a read error. The V gene is TRGV4, the J gene TRGJP1. The J gene is not listed in TCRdb, so it was assigned here from a DNA match to germline. The CDR3 runs 11 residues. Germline assignment: CDR1 EGSTGY and CDR2 YDSYTSSV. This chain's CDR3 is CANTAGWFKIF. CDR3 nucleotide sequence: TGTGCCAATACCGCTGGTTGGTTCAAGATATTT.

The CDR3 nucleotides read TGTGCCACCTGGAGCAGGCAGTATTATAAGAAACTCTTT. Encoded protein: CATWSRQYYKKLF. The chain has TRGV5 and TRGJ1 or TRGJ2. TCRdb offers no J gene call, so here the DNA was matched to germline to obtain one. The germline V gene has CDR1 VINAFY and CDR2 YDVSNSKD. The CDR3 has 13 amino acids. Losses at the gene ends were 6 bases for V and 4 bases for J; bases not matched to a gene: 9.